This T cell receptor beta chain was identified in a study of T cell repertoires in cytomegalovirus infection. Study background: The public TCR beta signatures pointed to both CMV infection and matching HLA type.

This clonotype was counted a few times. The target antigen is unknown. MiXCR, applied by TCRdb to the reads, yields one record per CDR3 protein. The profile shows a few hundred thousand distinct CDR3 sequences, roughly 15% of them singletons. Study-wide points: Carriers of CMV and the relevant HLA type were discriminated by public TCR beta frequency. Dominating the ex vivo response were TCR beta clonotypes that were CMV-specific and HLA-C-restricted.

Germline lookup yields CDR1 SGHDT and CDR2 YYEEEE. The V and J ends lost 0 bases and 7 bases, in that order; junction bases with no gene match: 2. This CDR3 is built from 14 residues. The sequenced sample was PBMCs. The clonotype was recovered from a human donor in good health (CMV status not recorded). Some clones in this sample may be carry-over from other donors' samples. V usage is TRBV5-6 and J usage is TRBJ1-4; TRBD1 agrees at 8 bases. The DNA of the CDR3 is TGTGCCAGCAGCTTGGGACAGGGGATTGAAAAACTGTTTTTT. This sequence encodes CASSLGQGIEKLFF.